The sequence of this T cell receptor (beta chain) was determined in a study of PD-1 blockade in classical Hodgkin lymphoma. Findings and caveats of the study: Baseline diversity in complete responders resembled that of newly diagnosed patients. Newly diagnosed patients were reported to exhibit reduced baseline TCR diversity relative to healthy donors. Significantly greater TCR diversity emerged by C4D1 in CD4+ cells but not CD8+ cells.

Clones were read by immunoSEQ multiplex PCR, and TCRdb kept only the in-frame ones, dropping some. The table includes nearly 100,000 clones, over 80% detected once. The CDR3 is 14 residues long. Germline values: CDR1 SQVTM, CDR2 ANQGSEA. The ends were cut back, 7 bases at V and 0 bases at J, with 15 bases in the middle. Brentuximab vedotin exposure varied among the patients, all of whom had relapsed after autologous stem cell transplantation. A remark on this clone: What it binds is unknown.

The chain uses TRBV29-1 and TRBJ2-5, with D tentatively TRBD1 or TRBD2 (5 bases each). The sequencing here drew on peripheral blood mononuclear cells (PBMCs), taken at baseline. The clonotype was recovered from a human donor with classical Hodgkin lymphoma. The CDR3 reads CSADGTAYQETQYF. DNA of the CDR3: TGCAGCGCAGACGGGACCGCTTACCAAGAGACCCAGTACTTC. Based on the CDR3 plus reference TRBV29-1 and TRBJ2-5, the full variable domain is SAVISQKPSRDICQRGTSLTIQCQVDSQVTMMFWYRQQPGQSLTLIATANQGSEATYESGFVIDKFPISRPNLTFSTLTVSNMSPEDSSIYLCSADGTAYQETQYFGPGTRLLVL.